This T cell receptor (beta chain) was recovered during a study of early T cells in non-severe SARS-CoV-2 infection. The overall study: Chains from this unsorted whole-blood bulk RNA could not be paired. Regarding the study as a whole: The study's VDJdb matching favored anti-spike CD8 responses and missed private and CD4 specificities.

TCRdb itself ran the 5' RACE reads through MiXCR, one entry per CDR3 protein. The sample includes roughly 20,000 distinct CDR3 sequences, around 5.8% of them seen just once. A word on this clonotype: Its specificity is unknown.

The CDR3 has 11 amino acids. The germline gives CDR1 SGHAT, CDR2 FQNNGV. Trimming removed 5 bases from V and 5 bases from J; junction bases left unmatched: 0. The sample in question was whole blood, obtained at baseline. This sequence originates from an adult who was a healthcare worker with PCR-confirmed SARS-CoV-2 infection or an uninfected control (not recorded which). The chain uses TRBV11-2 and TRBJ2-7; the match to TRBD2 covers 7 bases. DNA of the CDR3: TGTGCCAGCAGCAGCGGGGACGAGCAGTACTTC. Its translation is CASSSGDEQYF. The full variable domain, its missing parts supplied by reference TRBV11-2 and TRBJ2-7, is EAGVAQSPRYKIIEKRQSVAFWCNPISGHATLYWYQQILGQGPKLLIQFQNNGVVDDSQLPKDRFSAERLKGVDSTLKIQPAKLEDSAVYLCASSSGDEQYFGPGTRLTVT.